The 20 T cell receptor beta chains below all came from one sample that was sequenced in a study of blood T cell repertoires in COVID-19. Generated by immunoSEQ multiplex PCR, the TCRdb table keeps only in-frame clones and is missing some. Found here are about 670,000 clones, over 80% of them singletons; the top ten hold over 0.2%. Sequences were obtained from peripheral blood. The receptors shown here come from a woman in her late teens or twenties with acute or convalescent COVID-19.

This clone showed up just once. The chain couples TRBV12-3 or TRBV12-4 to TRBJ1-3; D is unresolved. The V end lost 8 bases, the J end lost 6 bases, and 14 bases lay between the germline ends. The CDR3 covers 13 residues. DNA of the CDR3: TGTGCCAGCCCAAGAGGGCCTATAAACACCATATATTTT. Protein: CASPRGPINTIYF.

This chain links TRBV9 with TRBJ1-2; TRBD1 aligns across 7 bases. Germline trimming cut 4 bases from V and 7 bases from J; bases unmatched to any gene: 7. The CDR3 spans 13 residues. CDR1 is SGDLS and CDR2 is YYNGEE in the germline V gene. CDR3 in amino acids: CASSFDRASGYTF. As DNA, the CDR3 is TGTGCCAGCAGCTTCGACAGGGCGAGTGGCTACACCTTC.

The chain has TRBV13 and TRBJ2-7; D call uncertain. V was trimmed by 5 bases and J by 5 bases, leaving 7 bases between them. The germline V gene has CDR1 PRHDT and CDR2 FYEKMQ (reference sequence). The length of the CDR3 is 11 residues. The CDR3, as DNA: TGTGCCAGCAGCCCCGGAGACGAGCAGTACTTC. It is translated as CASSPGDEQYF.

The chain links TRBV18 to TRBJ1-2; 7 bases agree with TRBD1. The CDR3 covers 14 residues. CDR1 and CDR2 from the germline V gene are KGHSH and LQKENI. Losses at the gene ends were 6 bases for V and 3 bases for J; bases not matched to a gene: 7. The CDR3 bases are TGTGCCAGCTCTGCGGGGACAGACTACTATGGCTACACCTTC. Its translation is CASSAGTDYYGYTF.

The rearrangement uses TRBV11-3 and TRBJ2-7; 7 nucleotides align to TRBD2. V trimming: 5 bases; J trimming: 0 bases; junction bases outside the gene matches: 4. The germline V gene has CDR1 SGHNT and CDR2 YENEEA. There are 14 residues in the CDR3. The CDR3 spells CASSPGGRSYEQYF. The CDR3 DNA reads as TGTGCCAGCAGCCCGGGGGGTCGCTCCTACGAGCAGTACTTC. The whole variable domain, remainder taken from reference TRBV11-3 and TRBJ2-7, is EAGVVQSPRYKIIEKKQPVAFWCNPISGHNTLYWYLQNLGQGPELLIRYENEEAVDDSQLPKDRFSAERLKGVDSTLKIQPAELGDSAVYLCASSPGGRSYEQYFGPGTRLTVT.

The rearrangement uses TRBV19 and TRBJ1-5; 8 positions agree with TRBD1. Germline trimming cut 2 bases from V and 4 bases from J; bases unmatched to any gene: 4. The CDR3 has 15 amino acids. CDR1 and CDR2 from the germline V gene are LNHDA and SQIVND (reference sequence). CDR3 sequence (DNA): TGTGCCAGTAGTATATTTGGGACAGGAAATCAGCCCCAGCATTTT. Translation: CASSIFGTGNQPQHF.

The CDR3 region is CASSLAGGNSPLHF. The CDR3 bases are TGTGCCAGCAGCTTAGCAGGGGGTAATTCACCCCTCCACTTT. The gene calls are TRBV5-6 and TRBJ1-6; 7 bases line up with TRBD1. Trimming took 2 bases from V and 6 from J; bases not matched to a gene: 2. The germline V gene has CDR1 SGHDT and CDR2 YYEEEE. The CDR3 length is 14 residues.

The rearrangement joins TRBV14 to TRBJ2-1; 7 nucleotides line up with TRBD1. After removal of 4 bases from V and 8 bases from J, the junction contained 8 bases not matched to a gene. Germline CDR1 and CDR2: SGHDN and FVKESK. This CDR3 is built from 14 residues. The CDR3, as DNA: TGTGCCAGCAGCCGGCAGGGGGAAGGGTATGAGCAGTTCTTC. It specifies CASSRQGEGYEQFF. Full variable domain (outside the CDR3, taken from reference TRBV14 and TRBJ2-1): EAGVTQFPSHSVIEKGQTVTLRCDPISGHDNLYWYRRVMGKEIKFLLHFVKESKQDESGMPNNRFLAERTGGTYSTLKVQPAELEDSGVYFCASSRQGEGYEQFFGPGTRLTVL.

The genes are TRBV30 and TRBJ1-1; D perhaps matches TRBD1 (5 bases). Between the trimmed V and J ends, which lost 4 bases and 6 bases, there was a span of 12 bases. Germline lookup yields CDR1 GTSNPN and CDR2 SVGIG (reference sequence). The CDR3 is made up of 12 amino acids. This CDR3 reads CAWIRGYAEAFF. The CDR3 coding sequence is TGTGCCTGGATTAGGGGATACGCTGAAGCTTTCTTT. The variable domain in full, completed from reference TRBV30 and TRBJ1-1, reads SQTIHQWPATLVQPVGSPLSLECTVEGTSNPNLYWYRQAAGRGLQLLFYSVGIGQISSEVPQNLSASRPQDRQFILSSKKLLLSDSGFYLCAWIRGYAEAFFGQGTRLTVV.

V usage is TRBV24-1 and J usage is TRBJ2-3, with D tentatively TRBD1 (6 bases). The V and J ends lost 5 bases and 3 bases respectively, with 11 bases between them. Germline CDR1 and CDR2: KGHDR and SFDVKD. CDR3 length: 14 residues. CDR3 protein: CATSVSQGTDTQYF. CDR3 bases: TGTGCCACCAGTGTCTCACAGGGTACAGATACGCAGTATTTT.

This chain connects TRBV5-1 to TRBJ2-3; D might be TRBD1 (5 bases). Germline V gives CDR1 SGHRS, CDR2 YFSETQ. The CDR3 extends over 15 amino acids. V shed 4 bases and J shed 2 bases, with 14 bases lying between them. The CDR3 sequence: CASSPLDRYTDTQYF. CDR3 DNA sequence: TGCGCCAGCAGCCCCCTAGACAGATACACAGATACGCAGTATTTT.

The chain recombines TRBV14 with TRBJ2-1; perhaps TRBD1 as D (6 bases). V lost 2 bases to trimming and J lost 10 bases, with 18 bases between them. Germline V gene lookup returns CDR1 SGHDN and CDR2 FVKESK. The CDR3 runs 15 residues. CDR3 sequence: CASSQSAGRGREQFF. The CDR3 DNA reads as TGTGCCAGCAGCCAATCCGCCGGCAGGGGAAGGGAGCAGTTCTTC.

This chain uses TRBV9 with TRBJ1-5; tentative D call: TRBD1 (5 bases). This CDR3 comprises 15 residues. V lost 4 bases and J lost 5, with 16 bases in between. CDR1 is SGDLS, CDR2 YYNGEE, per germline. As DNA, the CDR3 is TGTGCCAGCAGCCCCCGGGCCGGGGGACATCAGCCCCAGCATTTT. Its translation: CASSPRAGGHQPQHF.

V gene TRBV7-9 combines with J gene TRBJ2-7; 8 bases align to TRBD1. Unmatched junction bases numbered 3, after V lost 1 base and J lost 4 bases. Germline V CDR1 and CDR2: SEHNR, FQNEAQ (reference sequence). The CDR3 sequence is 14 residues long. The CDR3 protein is CASSLETGGYEQYF. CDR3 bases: TGTGCCAGCAGCTTAGAAACAGGGGGGTACGAGCAGTACTTC.

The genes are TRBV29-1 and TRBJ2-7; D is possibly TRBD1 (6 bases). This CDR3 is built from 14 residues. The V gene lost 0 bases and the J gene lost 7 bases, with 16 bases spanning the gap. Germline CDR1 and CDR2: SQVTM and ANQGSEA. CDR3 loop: CSVEDWWGPGEQYF. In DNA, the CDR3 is TGCAGCGTTGAAGATTGGTGGGGGCCCGGGGAGCAGTACTTC.

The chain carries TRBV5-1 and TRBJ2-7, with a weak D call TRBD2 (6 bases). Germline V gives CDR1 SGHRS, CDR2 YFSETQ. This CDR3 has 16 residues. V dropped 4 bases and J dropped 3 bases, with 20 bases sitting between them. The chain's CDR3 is CASSPGGWVRVYEQYF. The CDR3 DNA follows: TGCGCCAGCAGCCCCGGAGGGTGGGTCAGGGTCTACGAGCAGTACTTC. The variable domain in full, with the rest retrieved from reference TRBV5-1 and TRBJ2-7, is KAGVTQTPRYLIKTRGQQVTLSCSPISGHRSVSWYQQTPGQGLQFLFEYFSETQRNKGNFPGRFSGRQFSNSRSEMNVSTLELGDSALYLCASSPGGWVRVYEQYFGPGTRLTVT.

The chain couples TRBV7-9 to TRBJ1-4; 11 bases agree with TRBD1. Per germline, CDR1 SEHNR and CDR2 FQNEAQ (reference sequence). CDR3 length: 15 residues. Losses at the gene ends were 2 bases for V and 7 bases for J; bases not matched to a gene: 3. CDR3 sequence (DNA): TGTGCCAGCAGCTTAAGCGGGACAGGGGGTGAAAAACTGTTTTTT. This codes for CASSLSGTGGEKLFF.

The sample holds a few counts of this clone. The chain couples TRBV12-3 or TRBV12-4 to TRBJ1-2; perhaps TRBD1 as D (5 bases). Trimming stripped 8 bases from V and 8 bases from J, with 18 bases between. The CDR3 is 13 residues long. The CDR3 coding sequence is TGTGCCAGCGGGGGACGACGGGCGGGAGGCTACACCTTC. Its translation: CASGGRRAGGYTF.

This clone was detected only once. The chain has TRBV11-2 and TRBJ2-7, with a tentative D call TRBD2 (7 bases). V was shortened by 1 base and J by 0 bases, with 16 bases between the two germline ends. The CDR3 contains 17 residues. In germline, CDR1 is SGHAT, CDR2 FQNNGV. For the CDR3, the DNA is TGTGCCAGCAGCTTAGCTCTGGCGGGGGCCCTCTCCTACGAGCAGTACTTC. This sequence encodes CASSLALAGALSYEQYF.

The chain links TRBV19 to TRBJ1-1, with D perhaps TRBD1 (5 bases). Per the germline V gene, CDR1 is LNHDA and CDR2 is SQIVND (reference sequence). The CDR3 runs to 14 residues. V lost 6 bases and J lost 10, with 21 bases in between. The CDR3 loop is CASRWRGEWGRAFF. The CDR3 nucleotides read TGTGCCAGTAGGTGGAGGGGAGAGTGGGGGAGAGCTTTCTTT.